The 10 T cell receptor beta chains presented below share a single source sample, sequenced in a study of T cells in Graves' hyperthyroidism and ophthalmopathy. There were TCR beta CDR3 regions amplified from RNA transcripts. With the HTBI primer set, the TCR CDR3 went through a first round of RT-PCR. Using its own MiXCR run on the multiplex PCR reads, TCRdb lists one record per CDR3 protein. The top ten hold approximately 15% of the sample, which has about 560,000 distinct CDR3 sequences, approximately 14% seen once. The sequenced material came from blood. All receptors come from a middle-aged woman with Graves' hyperthyroidism.

This clonotype has more than one count but fewer than ten. The chain is built from TRBV4-1 and TRBJ1-1; D uncertain. Trimming took off 1 base at V and 0 bases at J, with 15 bases between the two ends. Germline V gene lookup returns CDR1 MGHRA and CDR2 YSYEKL. The CDR3 consists of 17 residues. CDR3 sequence reads: CASSQATVRPMNTEAFF. The CDR3 DNA sequence: TGCGCCAGCAGCCAAGCCACTGTCAGGCCCATGAACACTGAAGCTTTCTTT.

This clonotype was recorded at least ten times. At one end, the junction sequence differs from germline, possibly due to a read error. V gene TRBV6-1 combines with J gene TRBJ1-4; D is unclear. This CDR3 has 13 amino acids. The germline V gene encodes CDR1 MNHNS and CDR2 SASEGT. The CDR3 protein is CASREGGNEKLFF. Here the CDR3 DNA reads TGTGCCAGCAGGGAAGGAGGGAATGAAAAACTGTTTTTT.

This clonotype was counted many times. The CDR3 sequence is CASSETPGMDGYTF. For the CDR3, the DNA is TGTGCCAGCAGTGAAACTCCAGGGATGGATGGCTACACCTTC. V usage is TRBV2 and J usage is TRBJ1-2; D may be TRBD1 (5 bases). This CDR3 contains 14 residues. The germline V and J ends were trimmed by 2 bases and 6 bases, with 13 bases remaining between them. The germline gives CDR1 SNHLY, CDR2 FYNNEI. Using reference TRBV2 and TRBJ1-2 for the parts outside the CDR3, the full variable domain is EPEVTQTPSHQVTQMGQEVILRCVPISNHLYFYWYRQILGQKVEFLVSFYNNEISEKSEIFDDQFSVERPDGSNFTLKIRSTKLEDSAMYFCASSETPGMDGYTFGSGTRLTVV.

The sample holds many counts of this clonotype. The chain couples TRBV7-8 to TRBJ1-5; perhaps TRBD1 as D (5 bases). The CDR3 covers 15 residues. V was trimmed by 6 bases and J by 2 bases, leaving 14 bases between them. Germline CDR1 is SGHVS and CDR2 is FQNEAQ. This CDR3 is CASSSGTQGNQPQHF. In nucleotides, the CDR3 is TGTGCCAGCAGTTCCGGGACTCAAGGCAATCAGCCCCAGCATTTT.

This clonotype was detected ten times or more. V is TRBV12-3 or TRBV12-4 and J is TRBJ1-1; no clear D gene. The V gene lost 6 bases and the J gene lost 6 bases, with 17 bases spanning the gap. This CDR3 has 14 amino acids. The CDR3 DNA follows: TGTGCCAGCAGGTTGAAGGGTTTAGGCCCTGAAGCTTTCTTT. Its protein product is CASRLKGLGPEAFF.

This clonotype showed up many times. The chain recombines TRBV11-3 with TRBJ1-2; a weak D match, TRBD1 (5 bases). The CDR3 runs to 15 residues. In germline, CDR1 is SGHNT, CDR2 YENEEA. V lost 2 bases to trimming and J lost 5 bases, with 15 bases between them. CDR3 protein: CASSLWDGGEYGYTF. The CDR3, as DNA: TGTGCCAGCAGCTTATGGGACGGAGGGGAGTATGGCTACACCTTC.

This clonotype was seen many times. The chain is built from TRBV27 and TRBJ2-1, with D unresolved. Germline values: CDR1 MNHEY, CDR2 SMNVEV (reference sequence). The V and J ends lost 5 bases and 2 bases respectively, with 10 bases between them. CDR3 length: 14 amino acids. The chain's CDR3 is CASSTPDAYNEQFF. The CDR3 nucleotides are TGTGCCAGCAGTACGCCAGACGCCTACAATGAGCAGTTCTTC.

This clonotype was seen at least ten times. This chain connects TRBV28 to TRBJ2-2, with 7 bases matching TRBD1. The CDR3 length is 15 residues. From germline, CDR1 is MDHEN and CDR2 SYDVKM. J lost 1 base, V lost 7 bases, and 6 bases had no gene match. In nucleotides, the CDR3 is TGTGCCAGCAAGGGGCAGGGGGTGAACACCGGGGAGCTGTTTTTT. It encodes CASKGQGVNTGELFF.

This clonotype occurred many times. The rearrangement links TRBV7-2 to TRBJ2-3; D unresolved. The CDR3 spans 14 residues. Germline assignment: CDR1 SGHTA and CDR2 FQGNSA. The V end lost 5 bases, the J end lost 0 bases, and 9 bases lay between the germline ends. CDR3 DNA: TGTGCCAGCAGCCCCCAACACAGCACAGATACGCAGTATTTT. Residues: CASSPQHSTDTQYF.

Ten or more counts support this clonotype. This sequence joins TRBV2 and TRBJ2-1; D possibly corresponds to TRBD2 (5 bases). There are 12 residues in the CDR3. V shed 2 bases and J shed 9 bases, with 8 bases lying between them. Germline V gene lookup returns CDR1 SNHLY and CDR2 FYNNEI. The CDR3 DNA sequence: TGTGCCAGCAGTGAAAACCGGGGTGAGCAGTTCTTC. Its translation is CASSENRGEQFF.